This T cell receptor (beta chain) was profiled in a study of regulatory T cells in long-lasting Graves disease. This clonotype was seen many times. Its antigen is as yet unknown. To make TCR beta libraries, researchers used iRepertoire HTBI primers and Arm-PCR of CDR3 regions. TCRdb analysed the multiplex PCR reads with MiXCR anew, one entry per CDR3 protein. Of fewer than 550,000 distinct CDR3 sequences listed, roughly 16% are singletons. Findings and limits, study-wide: Persistent disease samples used TRBV28, TRBJ1-2 and TRBJ2-5 preferentially. Possibly, too few samples lowered accuracy.

Deletions cut 5 bases from V and 2 bases from J, with 8 bases between. The CDR3 has 13 amino acids. As to time point: newly diagnosed GD, antithyroid drugs for less than 3 months. PBMC-derived RNA was used for the TCR library. This sample also belongs to another study, concerning T cells in Graves' hyperthyroidism and ophthalmopathy. That publication notes: The model predicted ophthalmopathy a median roughly 6.3 months before onset.

This chain joins TRBV12-3 or TRBV12-4 and TRBJ2-3, with no clear D. The sample here was peripheral blood mononuclear cells (PBMCs), taken at new diagnosis, from a patient treated with antithyroid drugs. The sequence was collected from a woman aged 35-65 years with Graves disease. CDR3 loop: CASSGDSTDTQYF. The CDR3 coding sequence is TGTGCCAGCAGTGGGGATTCCACAGATACGCAGTATTTT.